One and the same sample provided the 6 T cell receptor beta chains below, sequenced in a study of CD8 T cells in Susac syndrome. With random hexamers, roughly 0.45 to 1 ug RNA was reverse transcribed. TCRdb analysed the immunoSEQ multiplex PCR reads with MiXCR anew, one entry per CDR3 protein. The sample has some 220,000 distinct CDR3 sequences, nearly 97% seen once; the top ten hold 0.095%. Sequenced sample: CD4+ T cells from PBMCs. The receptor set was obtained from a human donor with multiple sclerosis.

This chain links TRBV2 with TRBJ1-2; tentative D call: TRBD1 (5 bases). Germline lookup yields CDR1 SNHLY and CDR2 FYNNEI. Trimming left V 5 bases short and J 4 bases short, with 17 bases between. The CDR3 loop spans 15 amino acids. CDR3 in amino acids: CASSSGTQNFYGYTF. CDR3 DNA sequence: TGTGCCAGCAGTTCCGGGACGCAAAATTTCTATGGCTACACCTTC.

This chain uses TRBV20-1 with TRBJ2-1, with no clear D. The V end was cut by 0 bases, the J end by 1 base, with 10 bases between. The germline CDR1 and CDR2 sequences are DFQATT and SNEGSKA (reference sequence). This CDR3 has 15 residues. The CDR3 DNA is TGCAGTGCTAGAGATCAGCAGTTTTCCTACAATGAGCAGTTCTTC. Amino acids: CSARDQQFSYNEQFF.

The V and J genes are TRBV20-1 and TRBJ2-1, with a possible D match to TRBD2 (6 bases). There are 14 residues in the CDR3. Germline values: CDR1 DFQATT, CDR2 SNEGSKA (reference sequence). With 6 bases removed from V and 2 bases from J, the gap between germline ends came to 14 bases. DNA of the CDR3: TGCAGTGCCCCCCCCGGGGGACCCTACAATGAGCAGTTCTTC. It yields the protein CSAPPGGPYNEQFF.

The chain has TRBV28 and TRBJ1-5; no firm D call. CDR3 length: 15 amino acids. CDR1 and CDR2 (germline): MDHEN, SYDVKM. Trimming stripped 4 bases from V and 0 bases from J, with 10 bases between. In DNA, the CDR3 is TGTGCCAGCAGTTCTAACAGAGTTAGCAATCAGCCCCAGCATTTT. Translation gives CASSSNRVSNQPQHF.

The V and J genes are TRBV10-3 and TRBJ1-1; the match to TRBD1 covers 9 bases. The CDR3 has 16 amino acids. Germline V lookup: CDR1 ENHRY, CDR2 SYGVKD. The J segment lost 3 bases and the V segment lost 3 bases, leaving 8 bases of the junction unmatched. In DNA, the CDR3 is TGTGCCATCAGTGATGACTTCGGACAGGGGTACACTGAAGCTTTCTTT. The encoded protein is CAISDDFGQGYTEAFF.

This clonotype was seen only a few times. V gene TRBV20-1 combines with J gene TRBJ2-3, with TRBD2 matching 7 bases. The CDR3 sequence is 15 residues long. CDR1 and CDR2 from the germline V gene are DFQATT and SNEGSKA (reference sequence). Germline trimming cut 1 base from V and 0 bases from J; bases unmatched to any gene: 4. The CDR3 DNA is TGCAGTGCTAGAGTTCCAGCGGGGAGCACAGATACGCAGTATTTT. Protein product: CSARVPAGSTDTQYF.